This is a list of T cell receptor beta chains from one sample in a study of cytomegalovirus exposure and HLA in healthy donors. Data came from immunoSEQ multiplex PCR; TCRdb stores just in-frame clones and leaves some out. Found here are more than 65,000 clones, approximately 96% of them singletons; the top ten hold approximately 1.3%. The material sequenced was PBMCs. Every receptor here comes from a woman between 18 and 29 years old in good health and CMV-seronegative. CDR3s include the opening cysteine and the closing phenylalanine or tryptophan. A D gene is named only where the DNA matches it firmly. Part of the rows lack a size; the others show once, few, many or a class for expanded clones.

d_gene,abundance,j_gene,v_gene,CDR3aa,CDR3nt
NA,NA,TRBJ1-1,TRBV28,CASTGGGNTEAFF,TGTGCCAGCACTGGGGGGGGGAACACTGAAGCTTTCTTT
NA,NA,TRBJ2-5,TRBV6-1,CASSGLGSRLETQYF,TGTGCCAGCAGTGGTCTCGGGTCTCGGTTAGAGACCCAGTACTTC
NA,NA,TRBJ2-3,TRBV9,CASSGDPRHAFSTDTQYF,TGTGCCAGCAGCGGTGACCCCCGACACGCTTTTAGCACAGATACGCAGTATTTT
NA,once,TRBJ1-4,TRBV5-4,CASSSGGGLKTNEKLFF,TGTGCCAGCAGCTCGGGAGGGGGTTTAAAGACTAATGAAAAACTGTTTTTT
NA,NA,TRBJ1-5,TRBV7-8,CASSLRRGVSNQPQHF,TGTGCCAGCAGCTTAAGGCGAGGAGTCAGCAATCAGCCCCAGCATTTT
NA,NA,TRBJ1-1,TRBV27,CASSLWAGANTEAFF,TGTGCCAGCAGTTTATGGGCAGGGGCGAACACTGAAGCTTTCTTT
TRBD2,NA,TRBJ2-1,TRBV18,CASSPFGGSTYNEQFF,TGTGCCAGCTCACCTTTCGGCGGGAGTACCTACAATGAGCAGTTCTTC
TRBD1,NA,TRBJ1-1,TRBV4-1,CASSPLPGQGLNTEAFF,TGCGCCAGCAGCCCCCTACCGGGACAGGGGTTGAACACTGAAGCTTTCTTT
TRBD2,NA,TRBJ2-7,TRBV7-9,CASSLELAGIGPVDYEQYF,TGTGCCAGCAGCTTAGAACTAGCGGGAATAGGTCCGGTGGACTACGAGCAGTACTTC
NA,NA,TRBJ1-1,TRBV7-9,CASSLDTGTEAFF,TGTGCCAGCAGCTTAGATACAGGGACTGAAGCTTTCTTT
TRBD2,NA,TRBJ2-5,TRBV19,CASSPSQGLAGGRETQYF,TGTGCCAGTAGTCCCTCGCAGGGACTAGCGGGAGGACGGGAGACCCAGTACTTC
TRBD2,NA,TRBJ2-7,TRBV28,CASFRTSGSYEQYF,TGTGCCAGCTTTAGGACTAGCGGGAGTTACGAGCAGTACTTC
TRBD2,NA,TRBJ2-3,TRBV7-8,CASSHSLAGVADTQYF,TGTGCCAGCAGCCATTCGTTAGCGGGAGTAGCAGATACGCAGTATTTT
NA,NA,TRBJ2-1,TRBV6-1,CASVWGTTYNEQFF,TGTGCCAGCGTCTGGGGCACGACCTACAATGAGCAGTTCTTC
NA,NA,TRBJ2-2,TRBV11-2,CASSLVYVGEIGELFF,TGTGCCAGCAGCTTAGTGTACGTGGGAGAAATCGGGGAGCTGTTTTTT
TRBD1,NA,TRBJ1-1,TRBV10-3,CAISESKGQGTEAFF,TGTGCCATCAGTGAGTCAAAGGGACAGGGGACTGAAGCTTTCTTT
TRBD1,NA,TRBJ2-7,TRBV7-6,CASSSPGQGPEQYF,TGTGCCAGCAGTTCGCCGGGACAGGGCCCCGAGCAGTACTTC
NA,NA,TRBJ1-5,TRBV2,CASSDWVGYSNQPQHF,TGTGCCAGCAGTGATTGGGTGGGCTATAGCAATCAGCCCCAGCATTTT
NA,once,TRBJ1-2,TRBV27,CASSSPGNGYTF,TGTGCCAGCAGTTCCCCGGGGAATGGCTACACCTTC
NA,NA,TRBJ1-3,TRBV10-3,CAIRTVQGGGNTIYF,TGTGCCATCAGGACAGTACAGGGCGGTGGAAACACCATATATTTT
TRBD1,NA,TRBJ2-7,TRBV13,CASSLGTGPYEQYF,TGTGCCAGCAGCTTAGGGACAGGGCCCTACGAGCAGTACTTC
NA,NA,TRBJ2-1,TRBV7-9,CASIPRESINEQFF,TGTGCCAGCATCCCCAGGGAATCAATCAATGAGCAGTTCTTC
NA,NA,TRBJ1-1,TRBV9,CASSVSGPPSGTEAFF,TGTGCCAGCAGCGTATCCGGACCTCCGAGCGGTACTGAAGCTTTCTTT
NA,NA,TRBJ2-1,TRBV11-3,CASSLESGVHEQFF,TGTGCCAGCAGCTTAGAATCGGGAGTTCATGAGCAGTTCTTC
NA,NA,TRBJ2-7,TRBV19,CASSYGGFLYEQYF,TGTGCCAGTAGTTATGGCGGTTTCCTTTACGAGCAGTACTTC
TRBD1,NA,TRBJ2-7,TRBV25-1,CASSSSGTGYEQYF,TGTGCCAGCAGTAGTTCCGGGACAGGATACGAGCAGTACTTC